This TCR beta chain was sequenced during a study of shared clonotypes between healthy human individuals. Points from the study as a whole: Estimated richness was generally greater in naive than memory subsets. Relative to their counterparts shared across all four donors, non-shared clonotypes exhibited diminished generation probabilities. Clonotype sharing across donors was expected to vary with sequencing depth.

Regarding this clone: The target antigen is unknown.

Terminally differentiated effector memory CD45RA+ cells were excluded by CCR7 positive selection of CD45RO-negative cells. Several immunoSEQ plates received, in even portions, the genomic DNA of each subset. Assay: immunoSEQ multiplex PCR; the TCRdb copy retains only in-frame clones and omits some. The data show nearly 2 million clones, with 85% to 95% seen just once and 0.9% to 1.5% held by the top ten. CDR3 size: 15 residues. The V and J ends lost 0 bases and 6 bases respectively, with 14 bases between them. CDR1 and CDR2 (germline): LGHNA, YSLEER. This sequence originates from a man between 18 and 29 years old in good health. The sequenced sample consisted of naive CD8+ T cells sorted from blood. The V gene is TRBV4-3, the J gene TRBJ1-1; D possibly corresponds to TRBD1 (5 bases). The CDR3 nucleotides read TGCGCCAGCAGCCAAGAATTAGCAGGGACGGCTGAAGCTTTCTTT. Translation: CASSQELAGTAEAFF.